This TCR beta chain comes out of a study of T cell clonality in common variable immunodeficiency. Generated by immunoSEQ multiplex PCR, the TCRdb table keeps only in-frame clones and is missing some. Sampling found tens of thousands of clones, none seen once. This clone came up many times. The antigen is undetermined. Points from the study as a whole: In common variable immunodeficiency, TCR beta chains reportedly carried fewer deletions and N-nucleotide insertions.

The receptor comes from a human donor with common variable immunodeficiency. Material for sequencing was peripheral blood mononuclear cells.

The CDR3 loop is CASSEVRGSKTQYF. Partial CDR3 DNA: TGTGCCAGCAGCGAGGTTAGGGGCTCGAAGACC. J is TRBJ2-5 and V is TRBV7-2, with D maybe TRBD1 (5 bases). The missing CDR3 end, 3 residues past where the read stops, is filled in from the germline J gene. This CDR3 region has 14 residues. Germline values: CDR1 SGHTA, CDR2 FQGNSA. V was clipped by 5 bases and J by 6 bases, with 16 bases between them.